A single sample is the source of the 8 T cell receptor beta chains below, sequenced in a study of identical twins. Using its own MiXCR run on the 5' RACE reads, TCRdb lists one record per CDR3 protein. Of 500,000 to 550,000 distinct CDR3 sequences in the sample, 20% to 25% were seen once. The same sample was also used in a study of yellow fever vaccine responses in identical twins.

The sequencing input was CD4+ T cells sorted from blood. The receptors here all came from a woman in her late teens or twenties in good health.

The genes are TRBV7-6 and TRBJ2-1; no reliable D call. The germline V gene encodes CDR1 SGHVS and CDR2 FNYEAQ. Between the trimmed V and J ends, which lost 3 bases and 2 bases, there was a span of 11 bases. CDR3 length: 15 amino acids. The CDR3 nucleotides read TGTGCCAGCAGCTTGGAAGCTGCACCCTACAATGAGCAGTTCTTC. Translating it yields CASSLEAAPYNEQFF.

CDR3 nucleotides: TGCAGTGCTAGGGCGGCTTCGCTCGGACAGGAGAATTCACCCCTCCACTTT. Translating gives CSARAASLGQENSPLHF. The chain has TRBV20-1 and TRBJ1-6; 7 positions agree with TRBD1. This CDR3 contains 17 residues. The V gene end was trimmed by 3 bases and the J gene end by 7 bases; junction bases not matched to a gene: 15. CDR1 DFQATT and CDR2 SNEGSKA come from the germline V gene (reference sequence).

This chain uses TRBV5-1 with TRBJ2-2; tentatively, D is TRBD1 or TRBD2 (5 bases each). Per germline, CDR1 SGHRS and CDR2 YFSETQ. V lost 4 bases to trimming and J lost 8 bases, with 21 bases between them. This CDR3 is built from 16 residues. The CDR3 sequence is CASSPRGAGTVGELFF. The DNA of the CDR3 is TGCGCCAGCAGCCCGAGAGGGGCGGGTACGGTTGGGGAGCTGTTTTTT.

V and J are TRBV2 and TRBJ2-5, with 11 positions matching TRBD2. The CDR3 is made up of 16 amino acids. With V trimmed by 6 bases and J by 5 bases, 11 bases remained unmatched. Looked up from germline, CDR1 is SNHLY and CDR2 is FYNNEI. The CDR3 nucleotides read TGTGCCAGCAGCACAGAAACTAGCGGGAGTAGGGAGACCCAGTACTTC. Translating gives CASSTETSGSRETQYF.

The V and J genes are TRBV7-6 and TRBJ2-1; TRBD2 might be the D (7 bases). Germline CDR1 and CDR2: SGHVS and FNYEAQ. The CDR3 is made up of 17 amino acids. The V end was cut by 2 bases, the J end by 8 bases, with 22 bases between. The chain's CDR3 is CASSLSGGASRGHEQFF. The CDR3 region has the DNA TGTGCCAGCAGCTTAAGTGGGGGGGCTAGCAGAGGACATGAGCAGTTCTTC.

Written as DNA, the CDR3 is TGTGCCAGCAGCTTAGTACTAGCGGGAGTTGGCGAGCAGTTCTTC. Amino acids: CASSLVLAGVGEQFF. The chain combines TRBV7-8 with TRBJ2-1; 11 bases line up with TRBD2. With V trimmed by 1 base and J by 10 bases, 6 bases remained unmatched. Germline V gene data show CDR1 as SGHVS and CDR2 as FQNEAQ. This CDR3 has 15 amino acids.

There are a few counts of this clonotype. The DNA for the CDR3 is TGTGCCAGCAGGCCCCTAGGGCCCCAAACCTACGAGCAGTACTTC. Translation gives CASRPLGPQTYEQYF. The V call is TRBV6-2 or TRBV6-3, the J call TRBJ2-7; D remains unclear. The CDR3 runs 15 residues. V lost 6 bases to trimming and J lost 2 bases, with 17 bases between them. CDR1 and CDR2 (germline): MNHEY, SVGEGT.

This clonotype showed up just a few times. The rearrangement links TRBV10-3 to TRBJ2-5, with D possibly matching TRBD2 (5 bases). Per germline, CDR1 ENHRY and CDR2 SYGVKD. The CDR3 sequence is 14 residues long. V shed 0 bases and J shed 5 bases, with 10 bases lying between them. The CDR3 sequence is CAISESWLAETQYF. CDR3 coding DNA: TGTGCCATCAGTGAGTCCTGGCTAGCTGAGACCCAGTACTTC.